This T cell receptor beta chain was documented in a study of blood T cell repertoires in COVID-19 (dated by TCRdb to the early 2020s). Notes on the research overall: The collaborator samples originated in the United States, Italy and Spain and spanned the acute and convalescent phases of COVID-19. Where available, HLA class I and class II types were obtained from metadata supplied by the sample provider rather than from assay-based typing. The samples were drawn from two sources: the first 160 participants of the ongoing ImmuneRACE study, and approximately 1,300 subjects contributed by 6 global collaborators. The material from the prospective study consisted of cDNA or gDNA derived from T cells, B-cell-depleted T cells, or PBMCs. Deeply sampled blood TCRbeta repertoires from subjects exposed to, actively infected with, or recovered from COVID-19 were included in the dataset. Sample metadata almost always included a de-identified subject ID, COVID-19 status, age in years and sex. The repertoires were released in a freely available public database meant as a resource for research on the immune response to SARS-CoV-2.

At the junction V is shortened by 3 bases and J by 1 base, with 13 bases in between. According to the germline V gene, CDR1 reads SGHRS and CDR2 reads YFSETQ. The CDR3 sequence holds 15 residues, the cysteine and phenylalanine included. Just CDR3 DNA is preserved here, 45 bases in frame from base 1. The count of this clone is one. Its antigen remains unidentified. One base away there is no much larger clone; base qualities are not given. One collaborating source in Seattle enrolled patients while the patients were actively infected and followed the patients over time throughout the course of disease. Collaborating institutions collected whole blood in K2EDTA tubes following their own protocols. For TCRbeta analysis, collaborators shipped samples as frozen whole blood, isolated PBMCs, or DNA extracted from either of those sample types. Summary of the overall study and its limitations: The quantity of clinical and demographic metadata differed by source and by participant and was supplied without curation.

TCRbeta CDR3 regions were amplified from genomic DNA using the immunoSEQ Assay, a bias-controlled multiplex PCR. As for how the authors treated the data: Nucleated cell counts per sample were estimated from amplification of reference gene primers within the assay. To quantify the absolute abundance of each unique TCRbeta CDR3 rearrangement, sequence reads were collapsed and filtered. For each sample, productive Simpson clonality was calculated by taking the square root of Simpson's diversity index across productive rearrangements. The immuneACCESS repertoire file appears here via TCRdb, limited to in-frame rearrangements. These files lack a portion of the clones; in checked studies, under half of the deficit traces to unresolved V genes, and the cause of the others is not known. For V, J and clone size, that table is used; D and trimming come from the DNA. Present in this sample are some 240,000 clones, roughly 80% of which were seen just once. The ten largest clonotypes hold roughly 5.1% of the sample.

This sequence uses TRBV5-1 and TRBJ1-1; no confident D gene assignment can be made. The sequenced material came from peripheral blood. The sequence derives from a woman between 65 and 79 years old with COVID-19, enrolled during active disease. The DNA sequence is as follows: TGCGCCAGCAGCTCTCTTGTTTCCGGGAACACTGAAGCTTTCTTT. Translated, it gives CASSSLVSGNTEAFF.